This record looks at one TCR beta chain sequence and its context. Its antigen is unknown. The data derive from a study of T cell responses to AZD1222 COVID-19 vaccine. Regarding the study as a whole: Among the donors, most were white British and more were female, and clonal diversity was possibly underestimated.

In germline, CDR1 is KGHSH, CDR2 LQKENI. The V segment lost 6 bases and the J segment 4 bases; nucleotides outside the gene matches: 4. CDR3 length: 15 amino acids. Produced via immunoSEQ multiplex PCR; TCRdb's table is partial and in-frame only. This table has under 200,000 clones, 85% to 95% appearing once. The clonotype was recovered from an adult in good health. Sequenced material: peripheral blood, taken on day 0 of AZD1222 vaccination. The V call is TRBV18, the J call TRBJ2-1, with 12 bases identical to TRBD2. The CDR3 is CASSLLAGGYNEQFF. CDR3 nucleotides: TGTGCCAGCTCGCTACTAGCGGGGGGTTACAATGAGCAGTTCTTC.